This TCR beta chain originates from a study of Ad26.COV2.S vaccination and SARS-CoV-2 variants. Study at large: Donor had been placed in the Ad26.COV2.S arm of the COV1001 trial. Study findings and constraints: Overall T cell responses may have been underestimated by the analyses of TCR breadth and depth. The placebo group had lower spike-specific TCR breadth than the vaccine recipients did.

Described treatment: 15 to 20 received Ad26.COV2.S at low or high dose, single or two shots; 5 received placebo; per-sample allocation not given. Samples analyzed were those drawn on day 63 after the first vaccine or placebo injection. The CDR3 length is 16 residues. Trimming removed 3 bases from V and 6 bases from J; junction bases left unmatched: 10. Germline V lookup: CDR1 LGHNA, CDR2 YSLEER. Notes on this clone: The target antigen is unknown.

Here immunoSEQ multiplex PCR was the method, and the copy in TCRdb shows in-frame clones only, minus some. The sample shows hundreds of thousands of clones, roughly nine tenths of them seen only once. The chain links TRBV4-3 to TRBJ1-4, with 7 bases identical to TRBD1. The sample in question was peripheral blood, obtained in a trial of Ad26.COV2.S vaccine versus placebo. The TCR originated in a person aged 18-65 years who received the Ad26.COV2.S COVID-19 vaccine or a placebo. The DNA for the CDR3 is TGCGCCAGCAGCCATACACCGACAGGGTATGATGAAAAACTGTTTTTT. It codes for CASSHTPTGYDEKLFF.